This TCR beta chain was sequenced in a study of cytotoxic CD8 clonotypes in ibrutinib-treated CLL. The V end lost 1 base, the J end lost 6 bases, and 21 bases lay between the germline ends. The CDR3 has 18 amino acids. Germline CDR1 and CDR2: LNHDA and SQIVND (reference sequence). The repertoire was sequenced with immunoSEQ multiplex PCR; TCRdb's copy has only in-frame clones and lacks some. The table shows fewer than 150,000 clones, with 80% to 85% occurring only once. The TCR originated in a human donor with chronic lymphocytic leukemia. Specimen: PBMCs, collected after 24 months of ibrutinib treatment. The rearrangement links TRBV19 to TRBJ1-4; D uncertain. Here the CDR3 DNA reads TGTGCCAGTAGTATAGGAGAGGGAGCCGGTTTCAGTCATGAAAAACTGTTTTTT. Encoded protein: CASSIGEGAGFSHEKLFF.